This T cell receptor (beta chain) was sequenced for a study of blood T cell repertoires in COVID-19. Participant ages covered 18 to 89 years across 20 to 30 US areas. This CDR3 has 16 residues. The germline V and J ends were trimmed by 3 bases and 1 base, with 17 bases remaining between them. Germline loops: CDR1 SGHRS, CDR2 YFSETQ. Libraries were prepared by immunoSEQ multiplex PCR; TCRdb keeps only in-frame clonotypes and omits some of them. The sample includes about 340,000 clones, 70% to 90% of them seen just once. V and J are TRBV5-1 and TRBJ2-7; tentative D call: TRBD2 (6 bases). This clonotype originated in a woman aged 40 to 50 with acute COVID-19. Input material: PBMCs or T cells enriched from blood (not recorded which). Here the CDR3 reads CASSSFEGGISYEQYF. CDR3 bases: TGCGCCAGCAGCTCGTTCGAGGGCGGGATTTCCTACGAGCAGTACTTC.